This T cell receptor beta chain emerged from a study of spatial heterogeneity in lung cancer. Study information: Donation came from 70 or so patients with untreated early-stage non-small cell lung cancer. For the average unique TCR and UMI combination, more than 8.5 occurrences appeared in raw reads.

As to time point: blood at routine non-recurrence follow-up after resection. Unsorted samples of tumor, nontumor lung or frozen PBMC had their whole RNA sequenced. MiXCR, run by TCRdb on the 5' RACE reads, gives a single entry per CDR3 protein. The sample consists of around 47,000 distinct CDR3 sequences, roughly 7% of them appearing once. The CDR3 totals 16 residues. Germline V gives CDR1 SGHVS, CDR2 FNYEAQ. Trimming cost V 5 bases and J 5 bases, with 22 bases left between them. This clonotype was detected many times. The material was PBMCs, obtained at follow-up. The chain employs TRBV7-6 and TRBJ2-7; perhaps TRBD1 as D (8 bases). This receptor was identified in a female donor with early-stage non-small cell lung cancer. This CDR3 is CASSPQSGGRGHEQYF. In nucleotides, the CDR3 is TGTGCCAGCAGCCCGCAATCGGGGGGCAGGGGGCACGAGCAGTACTTC.